What follows is one T cell receptor beta chain and its context. The antigen remains unidentified. The data originate from a study of cytomegalovirus exposure and HLA in healthy donors. The CDR3 runs 15 residues. Germline CDR1 SGDLS, CDR2 YYNGEE. V gave up 4 bases and J gave up 3 bases, with 17 bases separating them. General study results and limits: Presence/absence analyses took donor sequencing depth as roughly uniform.

With 60 Vbeta and 13 Jbeta primers, the PCR was carried out. Clones were sequenced by immunoSEQ multiplex PCR, and TCRdb holds only the in-frame ones, with some missing. This sample has 200,000 or so clones; almost 85% occur once, and the top ten carry 0.2% to 0.3%. The sample taken for sequencing was PBMCs. The sequence was obtained from a boy aged 5 to 17 in good health and CMV-seronegative. The chain couples TRBV9 to TRBJ2-7; weak D call: TRBD2 (6 bases). The CDR3 DNA reads TGTGCCAGCAGCCCCGGACTACCTCTACGCTACGAGCAGTACTTC. This translates into CASSPGLPLRYEQYF.